This entry lists 8 T cell receptor beta chains sequenced from one sample in a study of blood T cell repertoires in COVID-19 (dated by TCRdb to about 2020). The method was the immunoSEQ multiplex PCR assay. This is the immuneACCESS table as TCRdb keeps it, with only in-frame sequences that have V and J called. A part of the clones is gone; compared with another copy, unresolved V genes explain less than half, and the rest is unexplained. Within this sample are under 200,000 clones, with around 84% of them counted one time only. Of the sample, around 3.1% falls within the top ten clones. Sample: PBMCs or T cells enriched from blood (not recorded which). The receptors come from a woman aged 25 to 39 who had been exposed to COVID-19.

The V gene is TRBV10-1, the J gene TRBJ2-7; no clear D. The CDR3 totals 13 residues. Trimming cost V 0 bases and J 0 bases, with 3 bases left between them. The V gene's germline CDR1 is WNHNN and CDR2 SYGVQD (reference sequence). CDR3 protein: CASSESISYEQYF. In DNA, the CDR3 is TGCGCCAGCAGTGAGTCTATCTCCTACGAGCAGTACTTC.

This rearrangement joins TRBV6-5 to TRBJ1-5, with D uncertain. This CDR3 contains 13 residues. With 6 bases removed from V and 9 bases from J, the gap between germline ends came to 15 bases. Germline V gene lookup returns CDR1 MNHEY and CDR2 SVGAGI. This chain's CDR3 is CASSPSGSRPQHF. As DNA, the CDR3 is TGTGCCAGCAGCCCCTCGGGGAGTCGGCCCCAGCATTTT.

The chain combines TRBV6-1 with TRBJ1-2; the match to TRBD1 covers 9 bases. The V gene end was trimmed by 5 bases and the J gene end by 3 bases; junction bases not matched to a gene: 4. Germline assignment: CDR1 MNHNS and CDR2 SASEGT. This CDR3 comprises 14 residues. CDR3 loop: CASSTGTGYYGYTF. The DNA of the CDR3 is TGTGCCAGCAGTACCGGGACAGGGTACTATGGCTACACCTTC.

The chain couples TRBV29-1 to TRBJ2-5; maybe TRBD1 (5 bases). Trimming removed 4 bases at V and 4 bases at J, with 10 bases between. Looked up from germline, CDR1 is SQVTM and CDR2 is ANQGSEA. This CDR3 is built from 12 residues. In DNA, the CDR3 is TGCAGCGTTGTCTCTCAGGGAGAGACCCAGTACTTC. Translated: CSVVSQGETQYF.

The sample holds one count of this clone. J is TRBJ2-1 and V is TRBV18; tentative D call: TRBD2 (7 bases). Germline lookup yields CDR1 KGHSH and CDR2 LQKENI. Trimming removed 3 bases at V and 0 bases at J, with 15 bases between. There are 17 residues in the CDR3. CDR3 region: CASSPRKGGASYNEQFF. The CDR3 region has the DNA TGTGCCAGCTCACCGAGGAAAGGGGGGGCCTCCTACAATGAGCAGTTCTTC.

This rearrangement joins TRBV11-2 to TRBJ1-1; TRBD1 aligns across 7 bases. There are 15 residues in the CDR3. V shed 3 bases and J 0 bases; nucleotides not matched to a gene: 4. CDR1 is SGHAT, CDR2 FQNNGV, per germline. The CDR3 region is CASSLTGQMNTEAFF. CDR3 coding DNA: TGTGCCAGCAGCTTGACAGGGCAAATGAACACTGAAGCTTTCTTT.

The rearrangement joins TRBV6-4 to TRBJ2-2; 7 positions agree with TRBD1. The CDR3 runs 16 residues. From germline, CDR1 is MRHNA and CDR2 SNTAGT. The V and J ends lost 2 bases and 4 bases, in that order; junction bases with no gene match: 7. The CDR3 loop is CASSDGAGGSTGELFF. DNA of the CDR3: TGTGCCAGCAGTGACGGAGCAGGGGGAAGCACCGGGGAGCTGTTTTTT.

This chain links TRBV19 with TRBJ2-1, with 16 positions matching TRBD2. The CDR3 is 19 residues long. V dropped 0 bases and J dropped 2; count of bases not matched to a gene: 4. Germline CDR1 and CDR2: LNHDA and SQIVND (reference sequence). CDR3 in amino acids: CASSIDSGLAGGTYNEQFF. The DNA for the CDR3 is TGTGCCAGTAGTATAGATTCGGGACTAGCGGGGGGGACCTACAATGAGCAGTTCTTC.